The 7 T cell receptor beta chains below come from one sample, sequenced in a study of follicular helper T cells after annual influenza vaccination. Time point in this sample: 2013-2014 season, 7 days after vaccination. Clones were sequenced by immunoSEQ multiplex PCR, and TCRdb holds only the in-frame ones, with some missing. The repertoire includes about 9,900 clones, approximately 83% of them detected once, and approximately 0.6% sits in the top ten. The starting material was CXCR5- memory CD4+ T cells sorted from blood, obtained 7 days after influenza vaccination. These receptors were collected from an adult who received the influenza vaccine.

The chain carries TRBV5-8 and TRBJ2-2, with 8 bases identical to TRBD1. The CDR3 is made up of 17 amino acids. Germline V gene data show CDR1 as SGHTS and CDR2 as YDEGEE. V shed 4 bases and J 6 bases; nucleotides not matched to a gene: 14. As DNA, the CDR3 is TGTGCCAGCAGCCGACCTACCGGGACAGGACTGGCCGGGGAGCTGTTTTTT. Translated, it gives CASSRPTGTGLAGELFF. The full variable domain, rest sourced from reference TRBV5-8 and TRBJ2-2, is EAGVTQSPTHLIKTRGQQATLRCSPISGHTSVYWYQQALGLGLQFLLWYDEGEERNRGNFPPRFSGRQFPNYSSELNVNALELEDSALYLCASSRPTGTGLAGELFFGEGSRLTVL.

The chain combines TRBV6-5 with TRBJ1-5; no clear D gene. Germline V gene data show CDR1 as MNHEY and CDR2 as SVGAGI. This CDR3 contains 13 residues. V was shortened by 9 bases and J by 4 bases, with 13 bases between the two germline ends. The CDR3 DNA reads TGTGCCAGTTCATCCGATGGGAATCAGCCCCAGCATTTT. Its translation is CASSSDGNQPQHF.

The CDR3 here is CASSSTGGEQPQHF. For the CDR3, the DNA is TGTGCCAGCAGTTCGACAGGAGGCGAGCAGCCCCAGCATTTT. J is TRBJ1-5 and V is TRBV27; D may be TRBD1 (6 bases). The V and J ends lost 4 bases and 7 bases respectively, with 14 bases between them. This CDR3 has 14 residues. Per the germline V gene, CDR1 is MNHEY and CDR2 is SMNVEV (reference sequence).

The chain recombines TRBV7-9 with TRBJ1-6; D is uncertain. CDR3 length equals 13 residues. CDR1 and CDR2 (germline): SEHNR, FQNEAQ (reference sequence). V was shortened by 5 bases and J by 6 bases, with 8 bases between the two germline ends. CDR3 in DNA: TGTGCCAGCAGCCCTCACCCTAATTCACCCCTCCACTTT. Translating it yields CASSPHPNSPLHF.

This chain uses TRBV9 with TRBJ1-4; TRBD1 agrees at 7 bases. The V gene end was trimmed by 4 bases and the J gene end by 7 bases; junction bases not matched to a gene: 10. This CDR3 comprises 15 residues. Germline V gives CDR1 SGDLS, CDR2 YYNGEE. CDR3 nucleotide sequence: TGTGCCAGCAGCCCTACAGGGGCCCTTACTGAAAAACTGTTTTTT. Protein: CASSPTGALTEKLFF.

There are a few counts of this clone. The chain uses TRBV7-9 and TRBJ2-5; D is undetermined. Germline V gene data show CDR1 as SEHNR and CDR2 as FQNEAQ (reference sequence). The CDR3 consists of 13 residues. Trimming took 5 bases from V and 2 from J, leaving 9 bases between them. The CDR3 loop reads CASSRWSQETQYF. CDR3 nucleotide sequence: TGTGCCAGCAGCCGGTGGTCACAAGAGACCCAGTACTTC.

The chain is built from TRBV19 and TRBJ2-7; TRBD1 or TRBD2 may be the D gene (6 bases each). V lost 5 bases to trimming and J lost 4 bases, with 15 bases between them. The CDR3 runs 14 residues. CDR1 is LNHDA, CDR2 SQIVND, per germline (reference sequence). The CDR3 sequence is CASSSSGARYEQYF. For the CDR3, the DNA is TGTGCCAGTAGTTCGTCGGGGGCGCGTTACGAGCAGTACTTC.